What follows is one T cell receptor beta chain and its context. The data were obtained in a study of cytomegalovirus exposure and HLA in healthy donors. V trimming: 5 bases; J trimming: 2 bases; junction bases outside the gene matches: 4. The germline V gene has CDR1 SGHAT and CDR2 FQDESV (reference sequence). CDR3 size: 15 residues. In the PCR, 60 Vbeta and 13 Jbeta primers were used. Assay: immunoSEQ multiplex PCR; the TCRdb copy retains only in-frame clones and omits some. The sample has 130,000 to 150,000 clones. Sequences were obtained from PBMCs. The clonotype originates from a middle-aged man in good health and CMV-seronegative. This sequence joins TRBV11-1 and TRBJ2-1, with 9 bases matching TRBD1. As DNA, the CDR3 is TGTGCCAGCAGCCCCCGACAGGGGGCCTACAATGAGCAGTTCTTC. This encodes CASSPRQGAYNEQFF.